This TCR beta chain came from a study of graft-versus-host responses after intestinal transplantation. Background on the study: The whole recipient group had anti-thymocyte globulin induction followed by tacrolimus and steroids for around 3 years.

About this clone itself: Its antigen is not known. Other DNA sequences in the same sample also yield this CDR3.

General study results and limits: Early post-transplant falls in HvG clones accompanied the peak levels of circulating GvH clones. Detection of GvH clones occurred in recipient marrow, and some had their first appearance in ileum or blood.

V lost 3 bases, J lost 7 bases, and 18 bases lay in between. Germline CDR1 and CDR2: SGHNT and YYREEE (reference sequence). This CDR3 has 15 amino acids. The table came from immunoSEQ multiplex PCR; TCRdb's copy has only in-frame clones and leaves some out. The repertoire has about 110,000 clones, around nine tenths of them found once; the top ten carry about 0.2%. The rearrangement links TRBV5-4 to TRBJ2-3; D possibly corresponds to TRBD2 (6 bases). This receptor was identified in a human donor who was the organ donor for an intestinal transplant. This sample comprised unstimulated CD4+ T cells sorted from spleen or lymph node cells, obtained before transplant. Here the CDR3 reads CASSSPGLQHHTQYF. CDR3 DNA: TGTGCCAGCAGCTCCCCGGGACTCCAACACCATACGCAGTATTTT.